This T cell receptor (beta chain) was sequenced during a study of T cell repertoires in cytomegalovirus infection (dated by TCRdb to about 2019). Concerning the study at large: Peptide stimulations targeted recently identified HLA-C-restricted CMV epitopes, whose presentation resists viral immunomodulation, together with well-studied HLA-B-restricted epitopes. Donor HLA type was relevant to the analysis, because carriage of CMV infection together with the matching HLA type was indicated by public TCR beta signatures.

Reads for this sample came from an Illumina HiSeq 1500. TCRdb trimmed the raw reads at Q25, called clones with MiXCR and kept productive beta chains. Every distinct CDR3 protein forms one entry, paired with its most common genes and DNA. Recorded for this sample are roughly 920,000 distinct CDR3 sequences; around 29% of them occurred a single time. The ten largest make up more than 13% of the sample. Of note for this clonotype: Its recognized antigen is unknown. Compared with germline, one end of the junction differs, possibly owing to a read error.

This specimen's treatment or condition label, interpreted: in vitro stimulation with specific CMV peptide epitopes to enrich CMV-specific T cells. Findings and caveats that apply to the study as a whole: In both this cohort and an independent cohort of 300 to 450 donors, the cumulative frequency of public TCR beta family members distinguished carriers of CMV infection plus the relevant HLA type. The ex vivo response was dominated by HLA-C-restricted CMV-specific TCR beta clonotypes, which also provided the single most frequent clonotype in two of eight donors.

The CDR3 goes from the cysteine to the phenylalanine over 18 residues. Just CDR3 DNA is preserved here, 54 bases in frame from base 1. The chain is encoded by TRBV12-3 or TRBV12-4 joined to TRBJ1-3, with no D gene named confidently. This TCR was recovered from a human donor in good health (CMV status not recorded). Some clones in this sample may be carry-over from other donors' samples. The sequencing here drew on cultured CD8+ T cells from PBMCs, taken from culture after CMV antigen stimulation. The DNA is as follows: TGTGCCACCCGGGGTCCGGGGAAGTCATCCCGGACTGGAAACACCTTATATTTT. Its protein reads: CATRGPGKSSRTGNTLYF.